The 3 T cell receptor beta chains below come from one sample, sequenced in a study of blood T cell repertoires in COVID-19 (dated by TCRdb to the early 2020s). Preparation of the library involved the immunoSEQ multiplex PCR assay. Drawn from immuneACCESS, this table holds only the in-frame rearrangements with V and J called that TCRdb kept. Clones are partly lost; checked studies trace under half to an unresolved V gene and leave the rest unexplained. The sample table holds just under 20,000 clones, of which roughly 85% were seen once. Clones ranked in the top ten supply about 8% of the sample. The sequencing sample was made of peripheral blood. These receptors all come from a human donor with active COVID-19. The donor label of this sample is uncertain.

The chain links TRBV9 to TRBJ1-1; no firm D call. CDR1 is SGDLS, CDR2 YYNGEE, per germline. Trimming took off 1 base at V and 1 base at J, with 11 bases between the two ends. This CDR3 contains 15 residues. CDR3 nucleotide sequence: TGTGCCAGCAGCGTAACGGCGCGGGGGAACACTGAAGCTTTCTTT. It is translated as CASSVTARGNTEAFF.

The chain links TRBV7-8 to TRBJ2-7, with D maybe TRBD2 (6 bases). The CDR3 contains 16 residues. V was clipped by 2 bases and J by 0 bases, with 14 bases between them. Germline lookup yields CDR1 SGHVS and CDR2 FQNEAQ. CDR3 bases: TGTGCCAGCAGCTTACTGGGGGGAGAAAGCTCCTACGAGCAGTACTTC. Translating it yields CASSLLGGESSYEQYF.

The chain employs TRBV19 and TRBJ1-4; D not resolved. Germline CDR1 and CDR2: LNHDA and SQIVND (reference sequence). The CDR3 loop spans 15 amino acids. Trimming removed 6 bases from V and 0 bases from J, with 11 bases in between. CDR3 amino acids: CASRNRDATNEKLFF. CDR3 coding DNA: TGTGCCAGTAGAAACAGAGACGCAACTAATGAAAAACTGTTTTTT.